This is a list of T cell receptor beta chains from one sample in a study of blood T cell repertoires in COVID-19. Clones were sequenced by immunoSEQ multiplex PCR, and TCRdb holds only the in-frame ones, with some missing. The sample has hundreds of thousands of clones, roughly 86% seen once. Sequenced sample: peripheral blood. The receptors originated from a woman between 65 and 79 years old with COVID-19, enrolled during active disease. The CDR3 runs from the conserved cysteine through the conserved F or W. Each record gives: J gene, V gene, D gene, clone size, CDR3 DNA, CDR3 protein. The D gene is left open where the match is weak. Size is stated for part of the rows, as once, few or many counts, or as a class when the clone is expanded.

j_gene: TRBJ1-2
v_gene: TRBV7-8
d_gene: NA
abundance: NA
CDR3nt: TGTGCCAGTATGGCCAGGGAAAGGAATGGCTACACCTTC
CDR3aa: CASMARERNGYTF

j_gene: TRBJ2-7
v_gene: TRBV6-1
d_gene: TRBD1
abundance: NA
CDR3nt: TGTGCCAGCAGTGAATTTGGTCGACAGGGCGCCTACGAGCAGTACTTC
CDR3aa: CASSEFGRQGAYEQYF

j_gene: TRBJ2-1
v_gene: TRBV20-1
d_gene: TRBD2
abundance: NA
CDR3nt: TGCAGTGCTAGTCCCGTTAGCGGGGGGGAGAATGAGCAGTTCTTC
CDR3aa: CSASPVSGGENEQFF

j_gene: TRBJ2-1
v_gene: TRBV6-5
d_gene: TRBD1
abundance: NA
CDR3nt: TGTGCCAGCACCAAGACAGGGGGAAATGAGCAGTTCTTC
CDR3aa: CASTKTGGNEQFF

j_gene: TRBJ1-2
v_gene: TRBV24-1
d_gene: TRBD1
abundance: NA
CDR3nt: TGTGCCACCAGTGATCGCCGGACAGGCAACTATGGCTACACCTTC
CDR3aa: CATSDRRTGNYGYTF

j_gene: TRBJ1-4
v_gene: TRBV2
d_gene: NA
abundance: once
CDR3nt: TGTGCCAGCAGCGAACTGGGGGCGAATGAAAAACTGTTTTTT
CDR3aa: CASSELGANEKLFF

j_gene: TRBJ2-1
v_gene: TRBV30
d_gene: NA
abundance: NA
CDR3nt: TGTGCCTGGAGTGCCGAACGCCCCGGGGTAGAGCAGTTCTTC
CDR3aa: CAWSAERPGVEQFF

j_gene: TRBJ1-1
v_gene: TRBV27
d_gene: NA
abundance: NA
CDR3nt: TGTGCCAGCAGCTCTGGAGGGGCTGAAGCTTTCTTT
CDR3aa: CASSSGGAEAFF

j_gene: TRBJ1-4
v_gene: TRBV11-2
d_gene: TRBD1
abundance: NA
CDR3nt: TGTGCCAGCAGCTTCGGACAGGGGGCTAATGAAAAACTGTTTTTT
CDR3aa: CASSFGQGANEKLFF

j_gene: TRBJ2-5
v_gene: TRBV18
d_gene: TRBD1
abundance: NA
CDR3nt: TGTGCCAGCTCACCCGTAGGACAGGGGGCGGAGACCCAGTACTTC
CDR3aa: CASSPVGQGAETQYF

j_gene: TRBJ2-1
v_gene: TRBV7-3
d_gene: TRBD2
abundance: NA
CDR3nt: TGTGCCAGCAGCCTTGGGACTAGCGGGGGGTACAATGAGCAGTTCTTC
CDR3aa: CASSLGTSGGYNEQFF

j_gene: TRBJ1-2
v_gene: TRBV15
d_gene: TRBD1
abundance: NA
CDR3nt: TGTGCCACCAGCAGGGACAGGGGGTCTTACACCTTC
CDR3aa: CATSRDRGSYTF

j_gene: TRBJ1-2
v_gene: TRBV27
d_gene: TRBD1
abundance: NA
CDR3nt: TGTGCCAGCAGTCCGCAGACAGGGGACATAGGAGGCTACACCTTC
CDR3aa: CASSPQTGDIGGYTF

j_gene: TRBJ1-2
v_gene: TRBV5-6
d_gene: NA
abundance: NA
CDR3nt: TGTGCCAGCAGCCAAGACACCTATGGCTACACCTTC
CDR3aa: CASSQDTYGYTF

j_gene: TRBJ2-7
v_gene: TRBV7-2
d_gene: NA
abundance: NA
CDR3nt: TGTGCCAGCAGCCCACAGATGAGCTCCTACGAGCAGTACTTC
CDR3aa: CASSPQMSSYEQYF

j_gene: TRBJ1-5
v_gene: TRBV4-3
d_gene: TRBD1
abundance: NA
CDR3nt: TGCGCCAGCAGCCAAGACCCGACAGGGGGCAATCAGCCCCAGCATTTT
CDR3aa: CASSQDPTGGNQPQHF

j_gene: TRBJ2-5
v_gene: TRBV5-8
d_gene: TRBD1
abundance: NA
CDR3nt: TGTGCCAGCAGCCTAGGACAGGGTTACGGGGAGACCCAGTACTTC
CDR3aa: CASSLGQGYGETQYF

j_gene: TRBJ2-1
v_gene: TRBV29-1
d_gene: TRBD1
abundance: NA
CDR3nt: TGCAGCGGGGACAGCTCCTACAATGAGCAGTTCTTC
CDR3aa: CSGDSSYNEQFF

j_gene: TRBJ1-3
v_gene: TRBV18
d_gene: NA
abundance: once
CDR3nt: TGTGCCAGCTCATCCGGCGCGGGGACTGGAAACACCATATATTTT
CDR3aa: CASSSGAGTGNTIYF

j_gene: TRBJ2-7
v_gene: TRBV15
d_gene: TRBD1
abundance: few
CDR3nt: TGTGCCACCAGCAGAGTTCAGGACAGGGGCGAGCAGTACTTC
CDR3aa: CATSRVQDRGEQYF

j_gene: TRBJ1-2
v_gene: TRBV28
d_gene: TRBD1
abundance: NA
CDR3nt: TGTGCCAGCAGTGCAATCGCTCTAACAGGGGGCCAGGATGGCTACACCTTC
CDR3aa: CASSAIALTGGQDGYTF

j_gene: TRBJ1-4
v_gene: TRBV18
d_gene: NA
abundance: once
CDR3nt: TGTGCCAGCTCACCGACAGGTCACAATGAAAAACTGTTTTTT
CDR3aa: CASSPTGHNEKLFF

j_gene: TRBJ1-5
v_gene: TRBV19
d_gene: NA
abundance: NA
CDR3nt: TGTGCCAGTAGTATAGTGGGGGGAGTTGGCAATCAGCCCCAGCATTTT
CDR3aa: CASSIVGGVGNQPQHF

j_gene: TRBJ1-3
v_gene: TRBV6-5
d_gene: NA
abundance: NA
CDR3nt: TGTGCCAGCAGTTGGGCAGGCCCCTCTGGAAACACCATATATTTT
CDR3aa: CASSWAGPSGNTIYF